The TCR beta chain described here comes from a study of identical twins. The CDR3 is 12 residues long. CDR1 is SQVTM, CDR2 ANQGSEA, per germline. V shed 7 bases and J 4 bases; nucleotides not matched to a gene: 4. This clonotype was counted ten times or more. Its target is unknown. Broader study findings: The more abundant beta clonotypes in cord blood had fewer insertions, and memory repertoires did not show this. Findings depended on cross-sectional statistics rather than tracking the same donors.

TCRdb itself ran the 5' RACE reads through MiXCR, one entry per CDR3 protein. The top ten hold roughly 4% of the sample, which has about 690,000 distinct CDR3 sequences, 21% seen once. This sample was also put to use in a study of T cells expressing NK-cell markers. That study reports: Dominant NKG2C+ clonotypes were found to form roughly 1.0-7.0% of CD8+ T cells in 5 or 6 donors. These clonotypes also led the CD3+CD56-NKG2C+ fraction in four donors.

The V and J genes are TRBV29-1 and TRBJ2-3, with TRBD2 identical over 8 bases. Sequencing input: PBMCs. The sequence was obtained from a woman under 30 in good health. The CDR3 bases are TGCAGCGCCGCGGGGGGCGCAGATACGCAGTATTTT. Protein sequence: CSAAGGADTQYF.